A single sample is the source of the 17 T cell receptor beta chains below, sequenced in a study of shared clonotypes between healthy human individuals. Profiled with immunoSEQ multiplex PCR; TCRdb holds only in-frame clones, not every one. The data hold about 2 million clones, with about 95% observed a single time. The sequenced material came from naive CD4+ T cells sorted from blood. Documented subset: CD45RA+ positively selected. The receptors stem from a man between 18 and 35 years old in good health.

The chain links TRBV19 to TRBJ1-2; 7 bases are a match to TRBD1. The CDR3 contains 14 residues. Germline V CDR1 and CDR2: LNHDA, SQIVND (reference sequence). V lost 7 bases and J lost 0; bases outside the gene matches: 5. The CDR3 loop is CASTPTGTNYGYTF. DNA of the CDR3: TGTGCCAGTACCCCGACAGGGACTAACTATGGCTACACCTTC.

With regard to this clone: This same CDR3 is encoded by further DNA sequences in the sample. The chain uses TRBV11-2 and TRBJ2-1, with D uncertain. Trimming removed 1 base at V and 7 bases at J, with 8 bases between. CDR1 is SGHAT, CDR2 FQNNGV, per germline. The CDR3 is 13 residues long. The CDR3 loop is CASSLGLANEQFF. The DNA for the CDR3 is TGTGCCAGCAGCTTAGGGCTCGCAAATGAGCAGTTCTTC.

The rearrangement links TRBV15 to TRBJ1-2; D unresolved. The V and J ends lost 1 base and 6 bases respectively, with 9 bases between them. CDR1 LNHNV and CDR2 YYDKDF come from the germline V gene (reference sequence). This CDR3 is built from 13 residues. The CDR3 DNA sequence: TGTGCCACCAGCAGAGGTCCTAGCGATGGCTACACCTTC. This gives the protein CATSRGPSDGYTF.

This chain links TRBV7-9 with TRBJ1-4; 7 nucleotides line up with TRBD1. Germline V gene lookup returns CDR1 SEHNR and CDR2 FQNEAQ (reference sequence). The CDR3 is made up of 15 amino acids. The V gene end was trimmed by 6 bases and the J gene end by 4 bases; junction bases not matched to a gene: 8. In DNA, the CDR3 is TGTGCCAGCAGTTACACAGGGGACCGTAATGAAAAACTGTTTTTT. Its protein is CASSYTGDRNEKLFF. The whole variable domain, remainder taken from reference TRBV7-9 and TRBJ1-4, is DTGVSQNPRHKITKRGQNVTFRCDPISEHNRLYWYRQTLGQGPEFLTYFQNEAQLEKSRLLSDRFSAERPKGSFSTLEIQRTEQGDSAMYLCASSYTGDRNEKLFFGSGTQLSVL.

The chain has TRBV5-1 and TRBJ1-4, with D possibly being TRBD1 (5 bases). CDR3 length: 13 amino acids. The germline CDR1 and CDR2 sequences are SGHRS and YFSETQ. V was cut by 3 bases and J by 4 bases, with 7 bases left in between. This CDR3 is CASSSQDNEKLFF. The CDR3 region has the DNA TGCGCCAGCAGCTCACAGGATAATGAAAAACTGTTTTTT. The whole variable domain, remainder taken from reference TRBV5-1 and TRBJ1-4, is KAGVTQTPRYLIKTRGQQVTLSCSPISGHRSVSWYQQTPGQGLQFLFEYFSETQRNKGNFPGRFSGRQFSNSRSEMNVSTLELGDSALYLCASSSQDNEKLFFGSGTQLSVL.

This clone was seen only a few times. This chain links TRBV25-1 with TRBJ1-1; maybe TRBD1 (6 bases). There are 16 residues in the CDR3. V was cut by 5 bases and J by 4 bases, with 20 bases left in between. From germline, CDR1 is MGHDK and CDR2 SYGVNS. The CDR3 here is CASSHGGGEAGTEAFF. The CDR3 DNA is TGTGCCAGCAGTCACGGGGGGGGCGAGGCAGGCACTGAAGCTTTCTTT.

This chain's CDR3 is CASRGQAGTEAFF. The DNA of the CDR3 is TGCGCCAGCAGAGGACAGGCGGGCACTGAAGCTTTCTTT. V gene TRBV5-1 combines with J gene TRBJ1-1; 7 bases are shared with TRBD1. This CDR3 region has 13 residues. Germline V lookup: CDR1 SGHRS, CDR2 YFSETQ. V dropped 5 bases and J dropped 4; count of bases not matched to a gene: 5.

J is TRBJ2-2 and V is TRBV6-5; D is possibly TRBD2 (6 bases). Germline V gives CDR1 MNHEY, CDR2 SVGAGI. V lost 8 bases, J lost 1 base, and 14 bases lay in between. This CDR3 comprises 15 residues. The CDR3 DNA follows: TGTGCCAGCTGTTTACTCGGGGGGAACACCGGGGAGCTGTTTTTT. Amino acids: CASCLLGGNTGELFF.

V usage is TRBV9 and J usage is TRBJ1-2; 7 nucleotides agree with TRBD1. The CDR3 covers 16 residues. The ends lost 4 bases at V and 3 bases at J; junction bases unmatched: 12. Germline CDR1 reads SGDLS; CDR2 reads YYNGEE. The CDR3 reads CASSLNRGGADYGYTF. CDR3 in DNA: TGTGCCAGCAGCCTTAATAGAGGGGGCGCCGACTATGGCTACACCTTC.

The chain recombines TRBV4-3 with TRBJ2-1, with a weak D call TRBD2 (6 bases). Germline CDR1 and CDR2: LGHNA and YSLEER. CDR3 size: 15 residues. Trimming removed 0 bases from V and 6 bases from J, with 12 bases in between. The CDR3 DNA sequence: TGCGCCAGCAGCCAAGAGCGGGGAGGTACCAATGAGCAGTTCTTC. This translates into CASSQERGGTNEQFF.

J is TRBJ1-5 and V is TRBV6-1; a weak D match, TRBD1 (5 bases). This CDR3 comprises 17 residues. The germline CDR1 and CDR2 sequences are MNHNS and SASEGT. Trimming pared 4 bases from V and 4 bases from J, leaving 20 bases between. The CDR3 DNA reads as TGTGCCAGCAGTGCGCGGGACGTTGAATTGGGGAATCAGCCCCAGCATTTT. This gives the protein CASSARDVELGNQPQHF.

This chain connects TRBV19 to TRBJ2-1; 11 positions agree with TRBD2. The CDR3 has 14 amino acids. V trimming: 8 bases; J trimming: 7 bases; junction bases outside the gene matches: 7. The germline V gene has CDR1 LNHDA and CDR2 SQIVND (reference sequence). The CDR3 DNA is TGTGCCAGTTTCGCTAGCGGGAGGAGTAATGAGCAGTTCTTC. It translates to CASFASGRSNEQFF.

Of note for this clone: The sample contains more than one DNA sequence encoding this CDR3. The V call is TRBV7-3, the J call TRBJ2-5, with TRBD2 as a possible D gene (5 bases). The CDR3 contains 13 residues. The germline V and J ends were trimmed by 2 bases and 1 base, with 5 bases remaining between them. CDR1 and CDR2 from the germline V gene are SGHTA and FQGTGA. The DNA of the CDR3 is TGTGCCAGCAGCTTAGGACTCCAAGAGACCCAGTACTTC. Translating it yields CASSLGLQETQYF.

This chain connects TRBV7-2 to TRBJ1-5; 8 bases fit TRBD1. After removal of 6 bases from V and 9 bases from J, the junction contained 4 bases not matched to a gene. The CDR3 has 12 residues. Germline CDR1 reads SGHTA; CDR2 reads FQGNSA. Written as DNA, the CDR3 is TGTGCCAGCAGTTCAGGGGGCGGGCCCCAGCATTTT. Amino acid sequence: CASSSGGGPQHF.

The chain has TRBV30 and TRBJ2-6; D not resolved. Trimming took 8 bases from V and 4 from J, leaving 9 bases between them. The germline gives CDR1 GTSNPN, CDR2 SVGIG (reference sequence). The CDR3 sequence is 12 residues long. CDR3 region: CALVPGANVLTF. The CDR3 DNA sequence: TGTGCCCTGGTACCCGGGGCCAACGTCCTGACTTTC.

The chain joins TRBV19 to TRBJ2-7; D remains unclear. Deletions cut 5 bases from V and 1 base from J, with 9 bases between. Germline V gives CDR1 LNHDA, CDR2 SQIVND (reference sequence). This CDR3 has 13 residues. CDR3 in amino acids: CASSVTVSYEQYF. The CDR3 nucleotides read TGTGCCAGTAGTGTCACAGTTTCCTACGAGCAGTACTTC.

The chain combines TRBV10-3 with TRBJ2-2; the D gene is possibly TRBD1 (6 bases). The CDR3 spans 14 residues. V was cut by 7 bases and J by 6 bases, with 15 bases left in between. Germline assignment: CDR1 ENHRY and CDR2 SYGVKD. The CDR3 region is CAINTYRDAGELFF. The CDR3 coding sequence is TGTGCCATCAACACCTACAGGGACGCCGGGGAGCTGTTTTTT.